This is a list of T cell receptor beta chains from one sample in a study of tumor and adjacent non-tumor tissue in lung cancer. MiXCR was run by TCRdb on the multiplex PCR reads, yielding one entry per CDR3 protein. The sample lists over 110,000 distinct CDR3 sequences, approximately 66% occurring once. Sample: lung tumor tissue. Every receptor here comes from a man between 60 and 75 years old with small cell lung cancer. Both conserved end residues are part of each CDR3. Each record gives: CDR3 length, clone size, D gene, J gene, V gene, CDR3 DNA, CDR3 protein. The D gene is left open where the match is weak. Not all rows give a size; the values are once, few, many and, for expanded clones, a class.

>14|.|TRBD1|TRBJ1-2|TRBV5-1
TGCGCCAGACACGTATTCCGGGACAGCTATGGCTACACCTTC
CARHVFRDSYGYTF
>15|.|TRBD2|TRBJ2-7|TRBV4-1
TGCGCCAGCAGCCAAGGACTAGCGGGAACCTACGAGCAGTACTTC
CASSQGLAGTYEQYF
>15|.|.|TRBJ1-1|TRBV12-3/TRBV12-4
TGTGCCAGCAGGTTGAGGGCGGGCATGGGGACTGAAGCTTTCTTT
CASRLRAGMGTEAFF
>14|.|.|TRBJ2-7|TRBV11-2
TGTACCAGCAGCTTATGCGCTAACGGCTACGAGCAGTACTTC
CTSSLCANGYEQYF
>12|many|.|TRBJ2-3|TRBV12-3/TRBV12-4
TGTGCCAGCAGCCAGGAAACAGATACGCAGTATTTT
CASSQETDTQYF
>15|few|TRBD1|TRBJ2-1|TRBV12-3/TRBV12-4
TGTGCCAGCAGTTCCGGGACAGGGGATTACAATGAGCAGTTCTTC
CASSSGTGDYNEQFF
>11|.|.|TRBJ2-7|TRBV28
.
CASVGSGTPHF
>14|many|.|TRBJ1-1|TRBV4-2
TGTGCCAGCAGCCGCCTTTTCAGGGCCACTGAAGCTTTCTTT
CASSRLFRATEAFF
>15|once|TRBD1|TRBJ1-3|TRBV9
TGTGCCAGCAGCGCTCTGGACAGGGATGGAAACACCATATATTTT
CASSALDRDGNTIYF
>14|few|.|TRBJ2-7|TRBV20-1
TGCAGTGCTCAACCAAGCGTGAGGGCCGGCGAGCAGTACTTC
CSAQPSVRAGEQYF
>13|once|.|TRBJ2-5|TRBV12-3/TRBV12-4
TGTACCAGCAGTTTCGGGGGGCGGGAGACTCAGTACTTC
CTSSFGGRETQYF
>13|.|.|TRBJ2-1|TRBV12-3/TRBV12-4
TGTGCCAGCGCCCAGGGGCAGTTCAATGAGCAGTTCTTC
CASAQGQFNEQFF
>14|.|TRBD2|TRBJ2-1|TRBV20-1
TGCAGTGCTAATGGAGCTAGCGGGAGCTATGAGCAGTTCTTC
CSANGASGSYEQFF
>14|.|.|TRBJ2-7|TRBV20-1
TGCAGTGCTAGGGACAAGGATGAGGGCTACGAGCAGTACTTC
CSARDKDEGYEQYF
>13|.|.|TRBJ2-1|TRBV20-1
TGCAGTGCTAGAGTCCCTAAGGAGACTGAGCGGTCCTTC
CSARVPKETERSF
>14|.|.|TRBJ1-1|TRBV5-5
TGTGGCAGCAGCATTACAGGGCCGAACACTGAAGCTTTCTTT
CGSSITGPNTEAFF